The 13 T cell receptor beta chains reported below all come from one sample, sequenced in a study. Using its own MiXCR run on the 5' RACE reads, TCRdb lists one record per CDR3 protein. The sample shows 60,000 to 65,000 distinct CDR3 sequences, almost 30% of them seen only once. The specimen sequenced was tumor-infiltrating naive CD4+ T cells sorted from the breast tumor. Regarding subset: naive CD4+ T cells, CD4+CD45RA+CD25-. The source is a female donor with breast cancer.

At least ten counts were recorded for this clonotype. The chain joins TRBV6-5 to TRBJ2-3, with D tentatively TRBD2 (5 bases). Between the trimmed V and J ends, which lost 5 bases and 2 bases, there was a span of 8 bases. CDR3 length: 13 amino acids. Germline loops: CDR1 MNHEY, CDR2 SVGAGI. The DNA of the CDR3 is TGTGCCAGCAGTCGAGACTACACAGATACGCAGTATTTT. This codes for CASSRDYTDTQYF.

At least ten counts were recorded for this clonotype. The chain is built from TRBV20-1 and TRBJ1-2; D remains unclear. CDR3 size: 11 residues. V dropped 3 bases and J dropped 8 bases, with 10 bases sitting between them. Germline CDR1 and CDR2: DFQATT and SNEGSKA (reference sequence). The CDR3 is CSASSQLGYTF. The CDR3 nucleotides read TGCAGTGCTAGCTCCCAACTGGGCTACACCTTC.

This clonotype came up many times. Here the CDR3 reads CASSLGGRPDTQYF. DNA of the CDR3: TGTGCCAGCAGCTTAGGGGGGCGCCCAGATACGCAGTATTTT. The chain combines TRBV7-3 with TRBJ2-3; D assignment may be TRBD1 or TRBD2 (6 bases each). Per the germline V gene, CDR1 is SGHTA and CDR2 is FQGTGA. Trimming took off 2 bases at V and 4 bases at J, with 10 bases between the two ends. The CDR3 contains 14 residues. Supplemented by reference TRBV7-3 and TRBJ2-3, the full variable domain reads GAGVSQTPSNKVTEKGKYVELRCDPISGHTALYWYRQSLGQGPEFLIYFQGTGAADDSGLPNDRFFAVRPEGSVSTLKIQRTERGDSAVYLCASSLGGRPDTQYFGPGTRLTVL.

This clonotype turned up a few times. For the CDR3, the DNA is TGTGCCAGCAGCTTGGGGGGGGGCCGATATATGGGAGAGCAGTTCTTC. Translating gives CASSLGGGRYMGEQFF. The chain recombines TRBV5-4 with TRBJ2-1; a weak D match, TRBD2 (7 bases). From germline, CDR1 is SGHNT and CDR2 YYREEE (reference sequence). The V and J ends lost 0 bases and 10 bases respectively, with 20 bases between them. This CDR3 spans 16 amino acids.

About this clonotype itself: At one of its ends the junction is not consistent with the germline gene, which may arise from a read error. The chain couples TRBV5-1 to TRBJ2-2; D remains unclear. The length of the CDR3 is 13 residues. CDR1 is SGHRS and CDR2 is YFSETQ in the germline V gene. For the CDR3, the DNA is TGCACCAGCAGCTTGCCTGACATATCTGAGCTGTTTTTT. Translated: CTSSLPDISELFF.

At least ten counts were recorded for this clonotype. This sequence joins TRBV6-1 and TRBJ1-1, with 11 bases fitting TRBD1. CDR1 is MNHNS and CDR2 is SASEGT in the germline V gene. Trimming took 7 bases from V and 6 from J; bases not matched to a gene: 10. This CDR3 is built from 15 residues. CDR3 sequence (DNA): TGTGCCAGCACCCGGACAGGGGGCGCAATGGCTGAAGCTTTCTTT. It codes for CASTRTGGAMAEAFF.

The chain joins TRBV12-3 or TRBV12-4 to TRBJ2-3, with TRBD1 matching over 7 bases. V lost 7 bases to trimming and J lost 0 bases; unmatched junction nucleotides: 4. The CDR3 has 14 residues. The CDR3 reads CASTDRSSTDTQYF. CDR3 coding DNA: TGTGCCAGCACGGACAGGTCTAGCACAGATACGCAGTATTTT.

This clonotype was seen repeatedly, ten times or more. This chain links TRBV20-1 with TRBJ1-2; TRBD1 matches at 7 bases. Unmatched junction bases numbered 4, after V lost 1 base and J lost 8 bases. The germline V gene encodes CDR1 DFQATT and CDR2 SNEGSKA (reference sequence). The CDR3 length is 12 residues. CDR3 amino acids: CSARGDREGYTF. As DNA, the CDR3 is TGCAGTGCTAGAGGCGACAGGGAAGGCTACACCTTC.

Remarks on this clonotype: The final CDR3 position lacks the conserved phenylalanine or tryptophan, pointing to a likely read error. It is unclear where the CDR3 begins or ends on the DNA, so no DNA is shown, and the CDR3 is as TCRdb lists it. The chain couples TRBV19 to TRBJ1-2; the tabulated D call, TRBD1, remains unverified against the DNA. Inclusive of both ends, the CDR3 amounts to 13 amino acids. Germline-derived CDR1 and CDR2 are LNHDA and SQIVND (reference sequence). Here the CDR3 reads CASSIDGQNGHTL.

This clonotype came up many times. The chain joins TRBV6-6 to TRBJ1-1, with D uncertain. Trimming took 0 bases from V and 1 from J, leaving 6 bases between them. The CDR3 runs 14 residues. Germline V gives CDR1 MNHNY, CDR2 SVGAGI (reference sequence). The CDR3 loop is CASSYSTANTEAFF. In DNA, the CDR3 is TGTGCCAGCAGTTACTCGACGGCGAACACTGAAGCTTTCTTT.

On this clonotype: This sequence may be a read error, since a much larger clone differs from it by one base. V and J are TRBV7-6 and TRBJ2-7, with D unclear. Germline loops: CDR1 SGHVS, CDR2 FNYEAQ. The CDR3 extends over 12 amino acids. Trimming cost V 1 base and J 10 bases, with 11 bases left between them. The CDR3 nucleotides are TGTGCCAGCAGCTTAGAGCCCACTGACCAGTACTTC. The encoded protein is CASSLEPTDQYF.

This clonotype showed up many times. The chain combines TRBV11-2 with TRBJ2-2; the D is unclear. In germline, CDR1 is SGHAT, CDR2 FQNNGV. The length of the CDR3 is 17 residues. Trimming stripped 2 bases from V and 0 bases from J, with 13 bases between. The DNA of the CDR3 is TGTGCCAGCAGCTTAATAGGTGGCTTCGCGAACACCGGGGAGCTGTTTTTT. Its protein product is CASSLIGGFANTGELFF.

The V gene is TRBV5-4, the J gene TRBJ2-5, with D possibly being TRBD1 (5 bases). CDR1 is SGHNT and CDR2 is YYREEE in the germline V gene (reference sequence). V was clipped by 4 bases and J by 2 bases, with 12 bases between them. The CDR3 has 14 amino acids. The CDR3 sequence: CASSTGTAQETQYF. Written as DNA, the CDR3 is TGTGCCAGCAGCACAGGAACAGCACAAGAGACCCAGTACTTC.